The 11 T cell receptor beta chains in this list originate from one sample, sequenced in a study of OX40 agonist ivuxolimab in advanced cancers. TCRdb keeps only in-frame clones here, not all; method: immunoSEQ multiplex PCR. The table includes 40,000 to 45,000 clones, 80% detected once. The sequencing here drew on CD4+ or CD8+ T cells sorted from blood, taken in a trial of the OX40 agonist ivuxolimab. These receptors were obtained from an adult with an advanced solid tumor such as melanoma, head and neck, liver or kidney cancer.

Here the CDR3 reads CASSPGVSGNTIYF. CDR3 in DNA: TGTGCCAGCAGCCCAGGGGTATCTGGAAACACCATATATTTT. This rearrangement joins TRBV7-3 to TRBJ1-3; TRBD1 might be the D (6 bases). The CDR3 is 14 residues long. Deletions cut 5 bases from V and 1 base from J, with 9 bases between. CDR1 and CDR2 (germline): SGHTA, FQGTGA.

The chain couples TRBV10-1 to TRBJ1-2, with 7 bases fitting TRBD1. Germline V gene lookup returns CDR1 WNHNN and CDR2 SYGVQD (reference sequence). The J segment lost 3 bases and the V segment lost 4 bases, leaving 2 bases of the junction unmatched. This CDR3 region has 13 residues. The CDR3, as DNA: TGCGCCAGCAGTGTCGGGACAGACTATGGCTACACCTTC. Amino acid sequence: CASSVGTDYGYTF.

The V call is TRBV6-4, the J call TRBJ1-5; 9 bases are a match to TRBD1. The junction had 2 bases not matched to a gene; V was cut back by 2 bases and J by 6 bases. Germline V lookup: CDR1 MRHNA, CDR2 SNTAGT. The CDR3 runs to 14 residues. CDR3 nucleotides: TGTGCCAGCAGTGACAGGACAGGGGTTCAGCCCCAGCATTTT. It codes for CASSDRTGVQPQHF.

The chain links TRBV5-1 to TRBJ1-4; 7 bases match TRBD1. After removal of 0 bases from V and 7 bases from J, the junction contained 3 bases not matched to a gene. Per the germline V gene, CDR1 is SGHRS and CDR2 is YFSETQ. The CDR3 sequence is 14 residues long. As DNA, the CDR3 is TGCGCCAGCAGCTTGGAAGGGGGCCGTGAAAAACTGTTTTTT. This translates into CASSLEGGREKLFF.

The gene calls are TRBV15 and TRBJ1-6, with D perhaps matching TRBD1 (6 bases). The CDR3 totals 18 residues. In germline, CDR1 is LNHNV, CDR2 YYDKDF (reference sequence). V lost 0 bases, J lost 10 bases, and 22 bases lay in between. This CDR3 reads CATSRDFRGQGRSSPLHF. The CDR3 region has the DNA TGTGCCACCAGCAGAGATTTCAGGGGTCAGGGCCGAAGCTCACCCCTCCACTTT.

The chain carries TRBV7-2 and TRBJ2-2; D not resolved. V was clipped by 8 bases and J by 4 bases, with 11 bases between them. This CDR3 has 13 residues. Germline V gene data show CDR1 as SGHTA and CDR2 as FQGNSA. The CDR3 nucleotides read TGTGCCAGCCAGCTGACTGCCACCGGGGAGCTGTTTTTT. Amino acid sequence: CASQLTATGELFF.

This chain links TRBV5-4 with TRBJ1-2; the match to TRBD1 covers 7 bases. The CDR3 is made up of 15 amino acids. Germline CDR1 reads SGHNT; CDR2 reads YYREEE (reference sequence). V shed 6 bases and J 8 bases; nucleotides not matched to a gene: 16. As DNA, the CDR3 is TGTGCCAGCACCCAAGGGGTGGAGGGGGCCTCGGGCTACACCTTC. It specifies CASTQGVEGASGYTF.

The CDR3 sequence is CASFLGVHTEAFF. CDR3 in DNA: TGTGCCAGCTTTCTAGGGGTTCACACTGAAGCTTTCTTT. The chain employs TRBV6-5 and TRBJ1-1, with D possibly matching TRBD1 (5 bases). This CDR3 has 13 residues. V was trimmed by 8 bases and J by 3 bases, leaving 13 bases between them. Germline lookup yields CDR1 MNHEY and CDR2 SVGAGI.

This chain's CDR3 is CASSGGGLDEQFF. In DNA, the CDR3 is TGTGCCAGCAGTGGTGGGGGGCTCGATGAGCAGTTCTTC. This chain links TRBV6-1 with TRBJ2-1; D tentatively reads TRBD1 or TRBD2 (6 bases each). The CDR3 is 13 residues long. Per the germline V gene, CDR1 is MNHNS and CDR2 is SASEGT. Trimming pared 4 bases from V and 8 bases from J, leaving 12 bases between.

This clone was recorded only once. CDR3 nucleotide sequence: TGTGCCAGCAGTTACAATGAAGCTTTCTTT. It codes for CASSYNEAFF. This chain joins TRBV6-6 and TRBJ1-1; D gene uncertain. V lost 2 bases and J lost 7, with 2 bases in between. Per the germline V gene, CDR1 is MNHNY and CDR2 is SVGAGI (reference sequence). This CDR3 has 10 amino acids.

The chain combines TRBV10-2 with TRBJ1-2, with D uncertain. The V end was cut by 3 bases, the J end by 8 bases, with 10 bases between. The CDR3 runs 12 residues. Per the germline V gene, CDR1 is WSHSY and CDR2 is SAAADI. CDR3 sequence: CASSERLFGYTF. CDR3 nucleotide sequence: TGCGCCAGCAGTGAAAGGCTTTTCGGCTACACCTTC.